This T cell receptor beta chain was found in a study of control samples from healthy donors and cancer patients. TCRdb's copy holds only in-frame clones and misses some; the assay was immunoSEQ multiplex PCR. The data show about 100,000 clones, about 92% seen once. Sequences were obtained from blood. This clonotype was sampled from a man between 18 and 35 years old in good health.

CDR3 sequence: CAIKNPGQGVWEQYF. CDR3 bases: TGTGCCATCAAAAATCCGGGACAGGGAGTATGGGAGCAGTACTTC. The chain combines TRBV10-3 with TRBJ2-7, with TRBD1 matching 9 bases. There are 15 residues in the CDR3. The V gene end was trimmed by 7 bases and the J gene end by 7 bases; junction bases not matched to a gene: 14. Germline V gives CDR1 ENHRY, CDR2 SYGVKD.